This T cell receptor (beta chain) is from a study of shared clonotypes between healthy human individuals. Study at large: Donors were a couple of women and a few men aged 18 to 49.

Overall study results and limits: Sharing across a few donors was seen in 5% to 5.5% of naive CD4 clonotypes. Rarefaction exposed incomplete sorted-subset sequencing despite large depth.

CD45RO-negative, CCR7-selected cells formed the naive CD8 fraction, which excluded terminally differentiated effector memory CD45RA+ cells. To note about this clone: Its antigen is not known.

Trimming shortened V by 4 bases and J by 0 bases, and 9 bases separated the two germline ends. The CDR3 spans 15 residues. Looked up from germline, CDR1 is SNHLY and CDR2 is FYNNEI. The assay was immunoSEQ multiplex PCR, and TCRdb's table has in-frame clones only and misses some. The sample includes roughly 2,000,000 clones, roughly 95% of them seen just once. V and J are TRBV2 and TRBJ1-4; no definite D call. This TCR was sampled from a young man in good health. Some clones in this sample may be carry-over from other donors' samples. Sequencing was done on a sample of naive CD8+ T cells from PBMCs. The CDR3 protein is CASSGISATNEKLFF. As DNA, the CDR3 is TGTGCCAGCAGTGGAATAAGTGCAACTAATGAAAAACTGTTTTTT.